This TCR beta chain appears in the sequencing data of a study of patients and donors after allogeneic stem cell transplantation. With 6 bases clipped from V and 3 bases from J, the junction kept 8 bases outside the gene matches. The CDR3 loop spans 15 amino acids. Germline V gene lookup returns CDR1 KGHSH and CDR2 LQKENI. TCRdb re-analysed the RT-PCR reads in MiXCR, keeping a single row per CDR3 protein. The table lists a few hundred thousand distinct CDR3 sequences, approximately 14% of them singletons. This clonotype has just a few counts. The sequenced material came from blood, either unsorted or a sorted T cell fraction (not recorded which). The TCR was taken from a human donor who was either an allogeneic HSCT recipient or a stem cell or donor lymphocyte infusion donor (not recorded which). It is not recorded whose cells these are; they may come from a transplant donor. This chain joins TRBV18 and TRBJ1-1; 9 bases agree with TRBD1. The CDR3 sequence is CASSADRGSYTEAFF. Written as DNA, the CDR3 is TGTGCCAGCTCGGCGGACAGGGGTAGCTACACTGAAGCTTTCTTT.